This TCR beta chain was captured by sequencing in a study of blood T cell repertoires in COVID-19. The wider study: Both acute and convalescent COVID-19 samples were obtained from the United States, Italy and Spain. T cells, B-cell-depleted T cells, or PBMCs supplied cDNA or gDNA.

Authors' data handling: Reference gene primer amplification gave nucleated cell count estimates. TCRdb's table, derived via immunoSEQ multiplex PCR, lists solely in-frame clones and lacks some. That table gives V, J and clone size, and the DNA gave D and trimming. The data contain approximately 40,000 clones, around 90% of them seen just once; the ten biggest clones take up more than 20%. The germline V gene has CDR1 SGHTS and CDR2 YDEGEE. The CDR3 length is 14 residues. The trim removed 6 bases at V and 3 bases at J, leaving 8 bases unmatched. The sequenced sample consisted of peripheral blood. The V and J genes are TRBV5-8 and TRBJ1-2; 7 bases agree with TRBD1. This clonotype was obtained from a woman of 80 years or more in a cohort sampled during active or convalescent COVID-19. Written as DNA, the CDR3 is TGTGCCAGCACTGTGACAGGGACAGACTATGGCTACACCTTC. Its protein is CASTVTGTDYGYTF.